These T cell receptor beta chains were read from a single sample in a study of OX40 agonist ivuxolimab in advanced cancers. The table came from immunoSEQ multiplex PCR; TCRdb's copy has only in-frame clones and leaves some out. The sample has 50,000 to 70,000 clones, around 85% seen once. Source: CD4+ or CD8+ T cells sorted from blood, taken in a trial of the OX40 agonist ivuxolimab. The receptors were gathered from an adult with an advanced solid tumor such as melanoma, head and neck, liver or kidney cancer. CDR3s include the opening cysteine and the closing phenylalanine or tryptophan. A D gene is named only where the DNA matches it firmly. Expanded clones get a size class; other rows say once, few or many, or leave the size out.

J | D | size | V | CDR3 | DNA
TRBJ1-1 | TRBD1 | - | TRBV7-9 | CASSFPGTGVTEAFF | TGTGCCAGCAGCTTTCCCGGGACAGGGGTAACTGAAGCTTTCTTT
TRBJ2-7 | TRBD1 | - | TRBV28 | CASSPRDRAISNYEQYF | TGTGCCAGCAGCCCCCGGGACAGGGCCATTTCAAACTACGAGCAGTACTTC
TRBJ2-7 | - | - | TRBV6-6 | CASIRGLEQYF | TGTGCCAGCATCCGAGGGCTCGAGCAGTACTTC
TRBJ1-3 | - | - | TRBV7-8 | CASSLAPDSGNTIYF | TGTGCCAGCAGCTTAGCGCCAGACTCTGGAAACACCATATATTTT
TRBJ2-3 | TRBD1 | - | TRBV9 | CASSVGTGGFTDTQYF | TGTGCCAGCAGCGTAGGGACAGGGGGCTTCACAGATACGCAGTATTTT
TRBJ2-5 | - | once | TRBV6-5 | CASSLRDGETQYF | TGTGCCAGCAGCTTAAGGGACGGGGAGACCCAGTACTTC
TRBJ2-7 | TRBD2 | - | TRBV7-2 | CASSLAGGTWGSEQYF | TGTGCCAGCAGCTTGGCGGGAGGTACCTGGGGGAGCGAGCAGTACTTC
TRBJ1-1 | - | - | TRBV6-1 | CASSEGRTSEAFF | TGTGCCAGCAGTGAAGGTCGGACGTCTGAAGCTTTCTTT
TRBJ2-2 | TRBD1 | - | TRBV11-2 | CASSLGQTLTGELFF | TGTGCCAGCAGCTTGGGACAGACCTTGACCGGGGAGCTGTTTTTT
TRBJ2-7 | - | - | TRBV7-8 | CASSSRLVGDHSYEQYF | TGTGCCAGCAGCTCCCGACTAGTGGGGGATCACTCCTACGAGCAGTACTTC
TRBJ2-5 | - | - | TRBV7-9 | CASSPASETQYF | TGTGCCAGCAGCCCCGCATCGGAGACCCAGTACTTC
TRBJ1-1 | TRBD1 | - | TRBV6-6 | CASSSWTGTMNTEAFF | TGTGCCAGCAGCTCCTGGACAGGGACGATGAACACTGAAGCTTTCTTT
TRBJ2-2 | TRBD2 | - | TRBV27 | CASSLRGGANTGELFF | TGTGCCAGCAGTCTCCGTGGGGGGGCGAACACCGGGGAGCTGTTTTTT
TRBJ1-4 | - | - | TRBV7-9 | CASSYRDINEKLFF | TGTGCCAGCAGTTATAGGGATATTAATGAAAAACTGTTTTTT
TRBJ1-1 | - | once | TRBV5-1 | CASSLEGPTEAFF | TGCGCCAGCAGCTTGGAGGGCCCTACTGAAGCTTTCTTT
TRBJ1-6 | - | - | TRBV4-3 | CASSQDRWAESSYNSPLHF | TGCGCCAGCAGCCAAGATAGATGGGCAGAGAGCTCCTATAATTCACCCCTCCACTTT
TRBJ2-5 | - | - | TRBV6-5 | CASSSGSGETQYF | TGTGCCAGCAGTTCGGGATCCGGGGAGACCCAGTACTTC
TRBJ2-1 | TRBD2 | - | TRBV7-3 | CASSLIGSGGHNEQFF | TGTGCCAGCAGCTTAATCGGTAGCGGGGGTCACAATGAGCAGTTCTTC
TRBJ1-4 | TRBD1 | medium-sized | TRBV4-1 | CASSRTGGDEKLFF | TGCGCCAGCAGCCGGACAGGGGGGGATGAAAAACTGTTTTTT
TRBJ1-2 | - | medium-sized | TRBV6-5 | CASSSESNYGYTF | TGTGCCAGCAGTTCTGAGTCTAACTATGGCTACACCTTC
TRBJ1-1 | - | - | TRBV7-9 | CASSLAPVGLNTEAFF | TGTGCCAGCAGCTTAGCGCCGGTAGGACTGAACACTGAAGCTTTCTTT
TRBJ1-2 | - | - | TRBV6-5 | CASSYPDSKGYTF | TGTGCCAGCAGTTACCCGGACAGCAAGGGCTACACCTTC
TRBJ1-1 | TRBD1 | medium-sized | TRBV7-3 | CASSETGNEAFF | TGTGCCAGCAGCGAGACAGGGAATGAAGCTTTCTTT
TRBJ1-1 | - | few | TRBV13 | CASSRDQHEAFF | TGTGCCAGCAGTCGGGACCAGCATGAAGCTTTCTTT
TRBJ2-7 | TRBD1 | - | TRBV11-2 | CASSPPGTVTYEQYF | TGTGCCAGCAGCCCTCCCGGGACAGTCACCTACGAGCAGTACTTC
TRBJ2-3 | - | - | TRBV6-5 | CASSGTGGDTQYF | TGTGCCAGCAGTGGGACTGGAGGGGATACGCAGTATTTT
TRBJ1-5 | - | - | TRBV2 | CASSETYADGYSNQPQHF | TGTGCCAGCAGTGAGACCTATGCGGACGGTTATAGCAATCAGCCCCAGCATTTT
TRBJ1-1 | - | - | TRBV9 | CASSVWVNTEAFF | TGTGCCAGCAGCGTTTGGGTGAACACTGAAGCTTTCTTT
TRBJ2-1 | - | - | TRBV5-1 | CASSFPAYSEQFF | TGCGCCAGCAGCTTTCCTGCCTACAGTGAGCAGTTCTTC
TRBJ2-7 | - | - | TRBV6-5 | CASTLSGRFYEQYF | TGTGCCAGCACTTTGTCCGGCCGCTTCTACGAGCAGTACTTC
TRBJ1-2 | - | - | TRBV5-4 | CASGIGPGVSYGYTF | TGTGCCAGCGGAATCGGGCCAGGGGTTAGCTATGGCTACACCTTC
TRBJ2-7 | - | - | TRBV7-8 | CASSIGPSEGYYEQYF | TGTGCCAGCAGCATCGGACCATCGGAGGGCTATTACGAGCAGTACTTC